Sequencing of this TCR beta chain was carried out in a study of shared clonotypes between healthy human individuals. Study overall: Participating donors consisted of a couple of women and three men aged 18 to 49. Each donor had three CD4 naive, three CD4 memory, two CD8 naive and one CD8 memory plate. Findings and limits, study-wide: Naive CD4 clonotype sharing across several donors was 4.5% to 6%.

On this clone: As yet, its antigen is unknown.

This CDR3 contains 11 residues. CDR1 is KGHSH and CDR2 is LQKENI in the germline V gene. Deletions cut 6 bases from V and 5 bases from J, with 8 bases between. The authors loaded roughly 180 ng DNA, tens of thousands of T cell genomes, into sorted-subset replicate PCRs. Method: immunoSEQ multiplex PCR; TCRdb's copy keeps in-frame clones and lacks some. The sample yields 2 million to 2.5 million clones, over 85% seen once. This chain joins TRBV18 and TRBJ2-7; possibly TRBD1 or TRBD2 for D (5 bases each). The sequence was obtained from a man aged 18-30 years in good health. Some clones in this sample may be carry-over from other donors' samples. Sequences were obtained from naive CD4+ T cells from PBMCs. Subset indicated: CD45RA+ positively selected. For the CDR3, the DNA is TGTGCCAGCTCCCGGGGCAACGAGCAGTACTTC. Its translation: CASSRGNEQYF.